This T cell receptor (beta chain) was retrieved from a study of blood T cell repertoires in COVID-19. In the study overall: Sites across the United States, Italy and Spain contributed samples from acute and convalescent COVID-19. PBMCs, B-cell-depleted T cells, or T cells provided the cDNA or gDNA that made up the material.

Germline trimming cut 4 bases from V and 6 bases from J; bases unmatched to any gene: 9. The CDR3 runs 16 residues. Germline CDR1 and CDR2: MNHNY and SVGAGI (reference sequence). The table came from immunoSEQ multiplex PCR; TCRdb's copy has only in-frame clones and leaves some out. This sample has some 150,000 clones; 70% to 90% occur once, and the top ten carry roughly 2.6%. The gene calls are TRBV6-6 and TRBJ2-1; 10 nucleotides match TRBD1. Material for sequencing was peripheral blood. The receptor was isolated from a human donor with acute or convalescent COVID-19. The donor label of this sample is uncertain. CDR3 loop: CASSFLLGQGRNEQFF. DNA for the CDR3: TGTGCCAGCAGTTTCTTGTTGGGACAGGGGCGCAATGAGCAGTTCTTC.